Below are 4 T cell receptor beta chains sequenced from a single sample in a study of low-dose radiotherapy and immunotherapy resistance in tumors. Time point denoted: after trial treatment. The treatment is: LDRT plus nivolumab, ipilimumab, low-dose cyclophosphamide and aspirin (RACIN trial). PCR amplification of the TCRs was performed with Phusion for 20 PCR cycles, and it relied on a constant-region primer together with a V-primer adapter. TCRdb called the reads again in MiXCR, with one record for every CDR3 protein. The repertoire holds roughly 48,000 distinct CDR3 sequences, with around a third as singletons. The sample was PBMCs, taken after low-dose radiotherapy plus immunotherapy. The receptor set was obtained from a male donor with rectosigmoid adenocarcinoma.

This clonotype was observed a handful of times. The rearrangement uses TRBV5-1 and TRBJ1-5; no reliable D call. This CDR3 region has 15 residues. CDR1 is SGHRS and CDR2 is YFSETQ in the germline V gene. V shed 0 bases and J shed 5 bases, with 12 bases lying between them. The CDR3, as DNA: TGCGCCAGCAGCTTGGGGCAGTATGAGGATCAGCCCCAGCATTTT. Translation gives CASSLGQYEDQPQHF.

This clonotype was counted a single time. One end of the junction fails to match germline, which may point to a read error. The chain recombines TRBV7-6 with TRBJ2-3, with 7 nucleotides matching TRBD1. Germline loops: CDR1 SGHVS, CDR2 FNYEAQ. The CDR3 contains 16 residues. CDR3 DNA: TGTGCCATCAGCGTTGGGACAGTCGCTAGCACAGATACGCAGTATTTT. This codes for CAISVGTVASTDTQYF.

This clonotype was seen repeatedly, ten times or more. V usage is TRBV12-3 or TRBV12-4 and J usage is TRBJ2-7, with unresolved D. With 5 bases removed from V and 7 bases from J, the gap between germline ends came to 15 bases. The CDR3 is made up of 13 amino acids. For the CDR3, the DNA is TGTGCCAGCAGTGGGCCCGGACGGATAGAGCAGTACTTC. This gives the protein CASSGPGRIEQYF.

This clonotype was seen at least ten times. The CDR3 sequence is CASSISDAGSYEQYF. The CDR3 DNA reads as TGTGCCAGCAGCATCTCGGACGCGGGCTCCTACGAGCAGTACTTC. The chain recombines TRBV11-2 with TRBJ2-7, with D possibly matching TRBD2 (5 bases). The germline V gene has CDR1 SGHAT and CDR2 FQNNGV. The CDR3 is 15 amino acids. The V gene lost 5 bases and the J gene lost 0 bases, with 14 bases spanning the gap.